The 17 T cell receptor beta chains below were found in one sample sequenced in a study of OX40 agonist ivuxolimab in advanced cancers. Measured with immunoSEQ multiplex PCR; TCRdb has only the in-frame clones, and not every one. The sample yields around 67,000 clones, 80% to 95% seen once. Sequences were derived from CD4+ or CD8+ T cells sorted from blood, sampled in a trial of the OX40 agonist ivuxolimab. The receptors were gathered from an adult with an advanced solid tumor such as melanoma, head and neck, liver or kidney cancer.

The chain uses TRBV7-8 and TRBJ2-1; 12 bases are a match to TRBD2. The CDR3 covers 20 residues. Germline assignment: CDR1 SGHVS and CDR2 FQNEAQ. The J segment lost 9 bases and the V segment lost 1 base, leaving 19 bases of the junction unmatched. Here the CDR3 reads CASSLVSTLRLGLAGSEQFF. CDR3 nucleotide sequence: TGTGCCAGCAGCTTAGTATCCACGTTGAGGCTTGGACTAGCGGGAAGTGAGCAGTTCTTC.

The chain carries TRBV10-3 and TRBJ2-7, with D hard to call. The CDR3 runs to 14 residues. The ends were cut back, 8 bases at V and 0 bases at J, with 14 bases in the middle. Germline CDR1 reads ENHRY; CDR2 reads SYGVKD. The CDR3 reads CAIGLSVPSYEQYF. The CDR3 DNA reads TGTGCCATCGGCTTGTCCGTCCCCTCCTACGAGCAGTACTTC.

The CDR3 sequence: CASSPGPGRGNVTDTQYF. In DNA form, the CDR3 reads TGTGCCAGCAGCCCGGGCCCGGGCCGGGGTAACGTCACAGATACGCAGTATTTT. This rearrangement joins TRBV27 to TRBJ2-3; tentative D call: TRBD2 (5 bases). CDR1 is MNHEY, CDR2 SMNVEV, per germline (reference sequence). The V end lost 6 bases, the J end lost 2 bases, and 24 bases lay between the germline ends. The CDR3 sequence is 18 residues long.

The chain employs TRBV7-9 and TRBJ2-1; 7 bases map to TRBD1. V shed 7 bases and J 2 bases; nucleotides not matched to a gene: 5. Looked up from germline, CDR1 is SEHNR and CDR2 is FQNEAQ (reference sequence). The CDR3 sequence is 14 residues long. The CDR3 sequence: CASTDRAAYNEQFF. The CDR3 region has the DNA TGTGCCAGCACCGACAGGGCCGCCTACAATGAGCAGTTCTTC.

The CDR3 sequence is CASSTGEGIQYF. The CDR3 DNA reads TGCGCCAGCAGCACAGGGGAGGGCATTCAGTACTTC. The chain joins TRBV5-1 to TRBJ2-4; D is tentatively TRBD1 or TRBD2 (7 bases each). Germline V gene data show CDR1 as SGHRS and CDR2 as YFSETQ. The V and J ends lost 4 bases and 9 bases respectively, with 11 bases between them. The CDR3 runs to 12 residues.

This clone was detected once. This chain connects TRBV5-4 to TRBJ2-1; 7 nucleotides match TRBD2. In germline, CDR1 is SGHNT, CDR2 YYREEE (reference sequence). CDR3 size: 13 residues. Trimming took 5 bases from V and 10 from J; bases not matched to a gene: 9. The CDR3 DNA sequence: TGTGCCAGCAGTTCTCGGACTAGTCGGGAGCAGTTCTTC. Protein: CASSSRTSREQFF.

The rearrangement links TRBV28 to TRBJ1-1; a possible D gene is TRBD1 (5 bases). Trimming stripped 5 bases from V and 4 bases from J, with 14 bases between. The germline V gene has CDR1 MDHEN and CDR2 SYDVKM. This CDR3 region has 14 residues. CDR3 in amino acids: CASSPGLPSTEAFF. The CDR3 DNA reads as TGTGCCAGCAGTCCGGGACTGCCATCCACTGAAGCTTTCTTT. Full variable domain (remainder filled in from reference TRBV28 and TRBJ1-1): DVKVTQSSRYLVKRTGEKVFLECVQDMDHENMFWYRQDPGLGLRLIYFSYDVKMKEKGDIPEGYSVSREKKERFSLILESASTNQTSMYLCASSPGLPSTEAFFGQGTRLTVV.

The rearrangement uses TRBV6-1 and TRBJ1-6; no reliable D call. Between the trimmed V and J ends, which lost 2 bases and 0 bases, there was a span of 11 bases. This CDR3 spans 17 amino acids. CDR1 is MNHNS, CDR2 SASEGT, per germline. DNA for the CDR3: TGTGCCAGCAGTGAATTGGCTTCCAGCTCCTATAATTCACCCCTCCACTTT. This codes for CASSELASSSYNSPLHF.

The count of this clone is one. The V call is TRBV28, the J call TRBJ2-1; TRBD1 aligns across 10 bases. The CDR3 loop spans 15 amino acids. V was clipped by 7 bases and J by 4 bases; unmatched bases: 7. Germline V gene lookup returns CDR1 MDHEN and CDR2 SYDVKM. CDR3 coding DNA: TGTGCCAGCACCTCCGGGACAGGGGTGTACAATGAGCAGTTCTTC. Translated: CASTSGTGVYNEQFF.

The chain uses TRBV19 and TRBJ1-6; TRBD1 aligns across 12 bases. Trimming at V came to 6 bases and at J to 9 bases, leaving 12 bases not matched to a gene. CDR1 and CDR2 (germline): LNHDA, SQIVND (reference sequence). This CDR3 contains 17 residues. The CDR3: CASRGGDRGLHGSPLHF. The CDR3 DNA is TGTGCCAGTAGAGGAGGGGACAGGGGGCTTCATGGTTCACCCCTCCACTTT.

The chain links TRBV27 to TRBJ2-2, with D possibly being TRBD2 (6 bases). This CDR3 has 15 amino acids. Germline CDR1 is MNHEY and CDR2 is SMNVEV (reference sequence). V was shortened by 7 bases and J by 5 bases, with 17 bases between the two germline ends. The CDR3: CASTPRGGRTGELFF. The CDR3, as DNA: TGTGCCAGCACCCCTAGAGGAGGGAGAACCGGGGAGCTGTTTTTT.

The chain is built from TRBV29-1 and TRBJ2-2, with 11 positions matching TRBD2. The CDR3 sequence is 15 residues long. Germline V CDR1 and CDR2: SQVTM, ANQGSEA. V gave up 5 bases and J gave up 3 bases; unmatched junction bases: 5. The CDR3 DNA sequence: TGCAGCGTTAAGACTAGCGGGACTTACACCGGGGAGCTGTTTTTT. Amino acid sequence: CSVKTSGTYTGELFF.

The chain employs TRBV7-9 and TRBJ1-1; 11 positions match TRBD1. Germline CDR1 is SEHNR and CDR2 is FQNEAQ (reference sequence). The ends lost 5 bases at V and 3 bases at J; junction bases unmatched: 8. The CDR3 length is 16 residues. The CDR3 region has the DNA TGTGCCAGCAGCCTTGGACAGGGGGCCGTGGACACTGAAGCTTTCTTT. This gives the protein CASSLGQGAVDTEAFF.

With respect to this clone: A single base is all that separates this from a far larger clone, so a read error is likely. V gene TRBV11-2 combines with J gene TRBJ1-2; TRBD1 agrees at 7 bases. V gave up 1 base and J gave up 6 bases; unmatched junction bases: 17. CDR3 length: 18 amino acids. Germline V gene sequence: CDR1 SGHAT, CDR2 FQNNGV. The DNA for the CDR3 is TGTGCCAGCAGCTTAGTTTTCGGGCAGGGGGGCTTTGGTGATGGCTACACCTTC. Residues: CASSLVFGQGGFGDGYTF.

J is TRBJ1-4 and V is TRBV4-2, with 7 bases identical to TRBD1. V lost 3 bases and J lost 7; bases outside the gene matches: 8. Germline CDR1 LGHNA, CDR2 YNFKEQ. The CDR3 is 15 residues long. The CDR3 sequence: CASSQAQGGTEKLFF. CDR3 coding DNA: TGTGCCAGCAGCCAGGCTCAGGGGGGGACTGAAAAACTGTTTTTT.

This sequence joins TRBV14 and TRBJ1-4, with no clear D. Germline V CDR1 and CDR2: SGHDN, FVKESK. CDR3 size: 15 residues. V shed 0 bases and J shed 7 bases, with 12 bases lying between them. CDR3 bases: TGTGCCAGCAGCCAAGAATGGGGAATCGGTGAAAAACTGTTTTTT. This gives the protein CASSQEWGIGEKLFF. The full variable domain, with the rest looked up from reference TRBV14 and TRBJ1-4, is EAGVTQFPSHSVIEKGQTVTLRCDPISGHDNLYWYRRVMGKEIKFLLHFVKESKQDESGMPNNRFLAERTGGTYSTLKVQPAELEDSGVYFCASSQEWGIGEKLFFGSGTQLSVL.

The chain recombines TRBV14 with TRBJ1-6; D not certain. The germline CDR1 and CDR2 sequences are SGHDN and FVKESK. This CDR3 is built from 18 residues. V lost 9 bases and J 0 bases, leaving 21 bases between the germline ends. CDR3 in amino acids: CARLSREEGVSYNSPLHF. CDR3 coding DNA: TGTGCCAGACTTAGTAGGGAGGAGGGAGTCTCCTATAATTCACCCCTCCACTTT.